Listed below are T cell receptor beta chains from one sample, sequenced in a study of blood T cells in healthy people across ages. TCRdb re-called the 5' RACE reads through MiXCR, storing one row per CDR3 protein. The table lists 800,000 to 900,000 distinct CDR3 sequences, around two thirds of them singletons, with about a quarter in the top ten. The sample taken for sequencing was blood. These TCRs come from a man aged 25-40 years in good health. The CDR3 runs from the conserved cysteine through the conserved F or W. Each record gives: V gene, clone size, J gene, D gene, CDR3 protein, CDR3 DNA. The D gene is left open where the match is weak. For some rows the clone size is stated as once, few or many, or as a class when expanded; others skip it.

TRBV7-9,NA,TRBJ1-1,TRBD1,CASSQLTGENTEAFF,TGTGCCAGCAGCCAATTAACAGGGGAGAACACTGAAGCTTTCTTT
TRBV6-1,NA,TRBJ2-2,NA,CASSNQGGSSNTGELFF,TGTGCCAGCAGCAACCAGGGGGGGTCTAGCAACACCGGGGAGCTGTTTTTT
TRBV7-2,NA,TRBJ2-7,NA,CASSLAYILHEQYF,TGTGCCAGCAGCTTAGCTTACATCCTCCACGAGCAGTACTTC
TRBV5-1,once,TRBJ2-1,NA,CASSSEADQNNEQFF,TGCGCCAGCAGCTCGGAGGCAGACCAGAACAATGAGCAGTTCTTC
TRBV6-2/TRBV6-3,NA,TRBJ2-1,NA,CASRTVGNEQFF,TGTGCCAGCAGAACTGTAGGGAATGAGCAGTTCTTC
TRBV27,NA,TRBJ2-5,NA,CASSPSGGVAQYF,TGTGCCAGCAGCCCCTCCGGGGGAGTTGCCCAGTACTTC
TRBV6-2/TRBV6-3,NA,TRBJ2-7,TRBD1,CASRPGTGGDYEQYF,TGTGCCAGCAGACCTGGGACAGGGGGCGACTACGAGCAGTACTTC
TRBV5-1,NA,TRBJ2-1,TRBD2,CASSFQRGFSYNEQFF,TGCGCCAGCAGCTTTCAGCGGGGTTTCTCCTACAATGAGCAGTTCTTC
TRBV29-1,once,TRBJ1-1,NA,CSVVWQALNTEAFF,TGCAGCGTTGTATGGCAGGCCCTGAACACTGAAGCTTTCTTT
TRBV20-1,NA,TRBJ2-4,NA,CSARDPFGGFSQNIQYF,TGCAGTGCTAGAGATCCTTTTGGGGGATTTTCCCAAAACATTCAGTACTTC
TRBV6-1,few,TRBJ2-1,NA,CASSEQGRGNNEQFF,TGTGCCAGCAGTGAACAAGGACGGGGCAACAATGAGCAGTTCTTC
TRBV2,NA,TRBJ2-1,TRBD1,CARGQGPSYEQFF,TGTGCCAGAGGACAGGGTCCGTCCTACGAGCAGTTCTTC
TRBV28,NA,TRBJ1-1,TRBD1,CASSSSGTANTEAFF,TGTGCCAGCAGTTCCTCGGGGACAGCAAACACTGAAGCTTTCTTT
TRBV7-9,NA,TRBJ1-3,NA,CASSLSDSGNTIYF,TGTGCCAGCAGCTTATCGGACTCTGGAAACACCATATATTTT
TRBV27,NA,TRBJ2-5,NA,CASSLYRTETQYF,TGTGCCAGCAGTTTGTATCGGACAGAGACCCAGTACTTC
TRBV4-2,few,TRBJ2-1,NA,CASSQVRQGIRGEQFF,TGTGCCAGCAGCCAAGTTAGGCAGGGGATCAGGGGTGAGCAGTTCTTC
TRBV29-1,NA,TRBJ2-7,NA,CSVRTEKGGGSYEQYF,TGCAGCGTTCGGACCGAAAAGGGGGGTGGCTCCTACGAGCAGTACTTC
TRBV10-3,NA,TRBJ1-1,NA,CAISEQPPRAEAFF,TGTGCCATCAGTGAACAGCCCCCGAGGGCTGAAGCTTTCTTT
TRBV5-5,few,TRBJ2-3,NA,CASSGSLQVDTQYF,TGTGCCAGCAGCGGATCATTACAGGTTGATACGCAGTATTTT
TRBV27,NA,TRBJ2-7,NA,CASSWGKSYEQYF,TGTGCCAGCAGTTGGGGAAAGTCCTACGAGCAGTACTTC
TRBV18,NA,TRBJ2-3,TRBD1,CASSPTTGTDTQYF,TGTGCCAGCTCACCAACGACAGGGACAGATACGCAGTATTTT
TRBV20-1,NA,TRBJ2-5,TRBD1,CSASGQGSREQYF,TGCAGTGCTAGCGGACAGGGCTCGAGGGAGCAGTACTTC
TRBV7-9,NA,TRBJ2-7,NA,CASSFGIEQYF,TGTGCCAGCAGCTTCGGAATCGAGCAGTACTTC
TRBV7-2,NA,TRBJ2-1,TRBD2,CASSPGTSGLYNEQFF,TGTGCCAGCAGCCCCGGGACTAGCGGGTTGTACAATGAGCAGTTCTTC
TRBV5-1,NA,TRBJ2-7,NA,CASSLTTWGPYEQYF,TGCGCCAGCAGCTTGACCACCTGGGGCCCCTACGAGCAGTACTTC
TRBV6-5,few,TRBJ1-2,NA,CASSLGTFYGYTF,TGTGCCAGCAGTTTAGGGACTTTCTATGGCTACACCTTC
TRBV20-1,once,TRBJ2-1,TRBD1,CSASSGQGAGEQFF,TGCAGTGCTAGCTCGGGACAGGGGGCCGGAGAGCAGTTCTTC
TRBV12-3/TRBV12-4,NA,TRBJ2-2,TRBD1,CASSHRGQVGELFF,TGTGCCAGCAGTCACAGGGGGCAGGTCGGGGAGCTGTTTTTT
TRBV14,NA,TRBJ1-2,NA,CASSQVTFYGYTF,TGTGCCAGCAGCCAGGTGACCTTCTATGGCTACACCTTC
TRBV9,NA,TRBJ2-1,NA,CASSVGSPGPPYNEQFF,TGTGCCAGCAGCGTAGGGTCGCCGGGACCGCCTTACAATGAGCAGTTCTTC
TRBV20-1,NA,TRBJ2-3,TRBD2,CSALEGLAWDTQYF,TGCAGTGCGTTAGAGGGACTAGCTTGGGATACGCAGTATTTT
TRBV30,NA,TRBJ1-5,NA,CAWTIGHYSNQPQHF,TGTGCCTGGACGATAGGGCATTATAGCAATCAGCCCCAGCATTTT
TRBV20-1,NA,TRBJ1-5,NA,CSARDWKRVLNQPQHF,TGCAGTGCTAGAGATTGGAAGAGGGTCCTCAATCAGCCCCAGCATTTT
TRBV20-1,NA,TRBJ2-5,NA,CSALISWPQETQYF,TGCAGTGCCCTCATCTCTTGGCCCCAAGAGACCCAGTACTTC
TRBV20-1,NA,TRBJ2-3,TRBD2,CSAPDGTSSGLGTQYF,TGCAGTGCCCCGGACGGGACTAGCAGCGGACTCGGTACGCAGTATTTT
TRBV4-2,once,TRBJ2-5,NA,CASSQVSRVQETQYF,TGTGCCAGCAGCCAAGTCTCCAGGGTCCAAGAGACCCAGTACTTC
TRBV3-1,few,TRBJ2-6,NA,CASSHPRTADSGANVLTF,TGTGCCAGCAGCCACCCCAGGACAGCAGACTCTGGGGCCAACGTCCTGACTTTC
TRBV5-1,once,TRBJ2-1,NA,CASSFHPSYNEQFF,TGCGCCAGCAGCTTCCACCCCTCCTACAATGAGCAGTTCTTC
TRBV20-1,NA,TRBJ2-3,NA,CSAYEGTQYF,TGCAGTGCCTATGAGGGTACGCAGTATTTT
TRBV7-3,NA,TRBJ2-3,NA,CASSITGDTQYF,TGTGCCAGCAGCATAACTGGGGATACGCAGTATTTT
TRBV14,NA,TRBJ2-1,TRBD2,CASSQDQGLPSSYNEQFF,TGTGCCAGCAGCCAAGACCAGGGACTACCCAGCTCCTACAATGAGCAGTTCTTC
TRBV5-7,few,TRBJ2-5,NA,CASSLDREDQETQYF,TGTGCCAGCAGCTTGGACAGGGAAGACCAGGAGACCCAGTACTTC